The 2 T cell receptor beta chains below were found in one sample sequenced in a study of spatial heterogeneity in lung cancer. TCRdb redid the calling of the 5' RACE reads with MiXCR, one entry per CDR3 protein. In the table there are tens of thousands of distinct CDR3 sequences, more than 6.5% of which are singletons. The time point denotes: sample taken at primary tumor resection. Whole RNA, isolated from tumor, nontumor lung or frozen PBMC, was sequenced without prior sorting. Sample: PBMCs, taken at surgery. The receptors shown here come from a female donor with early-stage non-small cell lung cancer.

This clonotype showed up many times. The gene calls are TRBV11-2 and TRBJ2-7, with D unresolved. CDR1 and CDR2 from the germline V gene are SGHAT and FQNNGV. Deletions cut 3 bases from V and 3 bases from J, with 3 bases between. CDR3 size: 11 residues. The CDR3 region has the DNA TGTGCCAGCAGCTTTGTCTACGAGCAGTACTTC. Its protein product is CASSFVYEQYF.

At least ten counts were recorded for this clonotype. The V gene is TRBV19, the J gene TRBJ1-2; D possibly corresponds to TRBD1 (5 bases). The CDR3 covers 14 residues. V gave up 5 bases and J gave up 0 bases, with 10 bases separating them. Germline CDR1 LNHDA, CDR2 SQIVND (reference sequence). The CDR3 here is CASSLGDPNYGYTF. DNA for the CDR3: TGTGCCAGTAGTCTGGGGGACCCTAACTATGGCTACACCTTC.